This T cell receptor (beta chain) was recovered during a study of blood T cell repertoires in COVID-19. Whole-study context: Sample material is recorded as cDNA or gDNA derived from T cells, B-cell-depleted T cells, or PBMCs.

Trimming cost V 6 bases and J 6 bases; bases outside gene matches: 10. The CDR3 has 14 residues. Per germline, CDR1 SGHAT and CDR2 FQNNGV. Assay used: immunoSEQ multiplex PCR; TCRdb lists only in-frame clones, some missing. The sample lists 40,000 to 55,000 clones; 90% were seen once. The TCR sequence derives from a human donor in a cohort sampled during active COVID-19. Sequencing was done on a sample of peripheral blood. The V and J genes are TRBV11-2 and TRBJ1-1; 7 positions match TRBD1. The CDR3 spells CASRTGPPQAEAFF. CDR3 nucleotides: TGTGCCAGCAGGACAGGGCCCCCGCAGGCTGAAGCTTTCTTT.